This is a list of T cell receptor beta chains from one sample in a study of blood T cell repertoires in COVID-19. This table comes from immunoSEQ multiplex PCR, and its TCRdb copy is limited to in-frame clones, with some not included. The repertoire holds approximately 120,000 clones, with about 70% as singletons. The sample consisted of peripheral blood. These receptors all stem from a woman in her sixties or seventies with acute or convalescent COVID-19. The CDR3 runs from the conserved cysteine through the conserved F or W. A D gene is named only where the DNA matches it firmly. Clone size appears in some rows only: once, few, many, or a class for an expanded clone.

j_gene: TRBJ2-5; v_gene: TRBV9; d_gene: TRBD2; abundance: -; CDR3aa: CASSVATPSGGTQETQYF; CDR3nt: TGTGCCAGCAGCGTAGCTACTCCTAGCGGGGGGACGCAAGAGACCCAGTACTTC
j_gene: TRBJ2-7; v_gene: TRBV25-1; d_gene: -; abundance: many; CDR3aa: CASSEGRESYEQYF; CDR3nt: TGTGCCAGCAGTGAGGGCAGGGAAAGTTACGAGCAGTACTTC
j_gene: TRBJ1-6; v_gene: TRBV19; d_gene: TRBD1; abundance: -; CDR3aa: CASRSTGGYSPLHF; CDR3nt: TGTGCCAGTAGATCCACAGGGGGCTATTCACCCCTCCACTTT
j_gene: TRBJ2-3; v_gene: TRBV19; d_gene: -; abundance: -; CDR3aa: CASRSSLTDTQYF; CDR3nt: TGTGCCAGTAGGTCTAGCCTCACAGATACGCAGTATTTT
j_gene: TRBJ1-2; v_gene: TRBV5-1; d_gene: -; abundance: -; CDR3aa: CASSLTVNYGYTF; CDR3nt: TGCGCCAGCAGCTTGACAGTTAACTATGGCTACACCTTC
j_gene: TRBJ2-3; v_gene: TRBV28; d_gene: -; abundance: few; CDR3aa: CASSTTSDTQYF; CDR3nt: TGTGCCAGCAGTACGACAAGTGATACGCAGTATTTT
j_gene: TRBJ2-1; v_gene: TRBV9; d_gene: -; abundance: -; CDR3aa: CASSVNPSYNEQFF; CDR3nt: TGTGCCAGCAGCGTCAATCCCTCCTACAATGAGCAGTTCTTC
j_gene: TRBJ2-3; v_gene: TRBV29-1; d_gene: TRBD1; abundance: -; CDR3aa: CSVPPRDRGTDTQYF; CDR3nt: TGCAGCGTTCCCCCACGGGACAGGGGCACAGATACGCAGTATTTT
j_gene: TRBJ2-5; v_gene: TRBV12-3/TRBV12-4; d_gene: -; abundance: -; CDR3aa: CASSSVTGETQYF; CDR3nt: TGTGCCAGCAGTTCTGTAACCGGAGAGACCCAGTACTTC
j_gene: TRBJ1-2; v_gene: TRBV7-2; d_gene: -; abundance: -; CDR3aa: CASSFGVAGAGGYTF; CDR3nt: TGTGCCAGCAGCTTTGGGGTTGCGGGGGCAGGTGGCTACACCTTC
j_gene: TRBJ1-5; v_gene: TRBV7-2; d_gene: TRBD1; abundance: few; CDR3aa: CASSLATGQNQPQHF; CDR3nt: TGTGCCAGCAGCTTAGCGACAGGGCAGAATCAGCCCCAGCATTTT
j_gene: TRBJ2-4; v_gene: TRBV3-1/TRBV3-2; d_gene: -; abundance: -; CDR3aa: CASSHIAAKNIQYF; CDR3nt: TGTGCCAGCAGCCATATTGCGGCCAAAAACATTCAGTACTTC
j_gene: TRBJ1-1; v_gene: TRBV2; d_gene: -; abundance: -; CDR3aa: CASRRTSRGNTEAFF; CDR3nt: TGTGCCAGCAGGAGAACCTCCCGGGGGAACACTGAAGCTTTCTTT
j_gene: TRBJ1-1; v_gene: TRBV4-1; d_gene: -; abundance: medium-sized; CDR3aa: CASSQRRHAPEEAFF; CDR3nt: TGCGCCAGCAGCCAAAGGAGGCACGCCCCGGAGGAAGCTTTCTTT
j_gene: TRBJ1-2; v_gene: TRBV15; d_gene: TRBD1; abundance: -; CDR3aa: CATSSRTGGNYGYTF; CDR3nt: TGTGCCACCAGCAGCCGGACAGGGGGCAACTATGGCTACACCTTC
j_gene: TRBJ1-2; v_gene: TRBV27; d_gene: -; abundance: few; CDR3aa: CASSPRGSGGYTF; CDR3nt: TGTGCCAGCAGTCCTCGAGGGTCCGGGGGCTACACCTTC
j_gene: TRBJ1-4; v_gene: TRBV7-2; d_gene: -; abundance: -; CDR3aa: CASSPAGRGNEKLFF; CDR3nt: TGTGCCAGCAGCCCCGCCGGGAGGGGTAATGAAAAACTGTTTTTT
j_gene: TRBJ2-5; v_gene: TRBV7-9; d_gene: TRBD2; abundance: -; CDR3aa: CASSLGGLAGGETQYF; CDR3nt: TGTGCCAGCAGCTTAGGGGGACTAGCGGGTGGAGAGACCCAGTACTTC
j_gene: TRBJ1-1; v_gene: TRBV29-1; d_gene: -; abundance: -; CDR3aa: CSAQPRQALNTEAFF; CDR3nt: TGCAGCGCTCAACCAAGGCAGGCCCTGAACACTGAAGCTTTCTTT
j_gene: TRBJ2-5; v_gene: TRBV19; d_gene: TRBD2; abundance: few; CDR3aa: CASSALAGGRETQYF; CDR3nt: TGTGCCAGTAGTGCCCTAGCGGGGGGGCGAGAGACCCAGTACTTC
j_gene: TRBJ2-1; v_gene: TRBV3-1/TRBV3-2; d_gene: -; abundance: -; CDR3aa: CASSQEWGDNEQFF; CDR3nt: TGTGCCAGCAGCCAAGAATGGGGGGACAATGAGCAGTTCTTC
j_gene: TRBJ1-2; v_gene: TRBV5-1; d_gene: -; abundance: -; CDR3aa: CASSFNSRDGYTF; CDR3nt: TGCGCCAGCAGCTTTAACAGTAGAGATGGCTACACCTTC